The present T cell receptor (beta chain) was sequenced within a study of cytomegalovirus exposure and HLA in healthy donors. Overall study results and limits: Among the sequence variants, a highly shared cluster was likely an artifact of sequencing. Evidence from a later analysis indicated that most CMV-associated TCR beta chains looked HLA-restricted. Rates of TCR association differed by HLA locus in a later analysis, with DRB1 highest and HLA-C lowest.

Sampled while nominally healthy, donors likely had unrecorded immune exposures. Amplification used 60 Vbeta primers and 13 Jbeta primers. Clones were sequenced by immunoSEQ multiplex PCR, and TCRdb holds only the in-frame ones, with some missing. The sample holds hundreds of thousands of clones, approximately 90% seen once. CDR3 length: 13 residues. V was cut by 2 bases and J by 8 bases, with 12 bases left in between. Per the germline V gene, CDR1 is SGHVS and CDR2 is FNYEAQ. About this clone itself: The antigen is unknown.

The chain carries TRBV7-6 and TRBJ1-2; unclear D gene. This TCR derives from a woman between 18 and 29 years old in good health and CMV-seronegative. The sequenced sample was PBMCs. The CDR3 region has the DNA TGTGCCAGCAGCTTAAGCGGTGTGGGGGGCTACACCTTC. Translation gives CASSLSGVGGYTF.